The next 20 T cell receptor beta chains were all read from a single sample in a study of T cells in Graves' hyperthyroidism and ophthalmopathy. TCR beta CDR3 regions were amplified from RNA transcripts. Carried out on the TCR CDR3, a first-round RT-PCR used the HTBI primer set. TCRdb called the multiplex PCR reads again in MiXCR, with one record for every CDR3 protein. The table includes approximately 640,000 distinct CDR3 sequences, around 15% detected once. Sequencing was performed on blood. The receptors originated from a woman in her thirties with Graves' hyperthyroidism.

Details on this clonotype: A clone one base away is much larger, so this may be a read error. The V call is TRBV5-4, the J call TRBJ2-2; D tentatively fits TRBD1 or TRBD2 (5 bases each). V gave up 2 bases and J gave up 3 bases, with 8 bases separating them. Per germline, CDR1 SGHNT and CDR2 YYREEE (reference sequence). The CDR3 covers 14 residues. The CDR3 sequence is CASSFGTDTGELFF. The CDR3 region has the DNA TGTGCCAGCAGCTTCGGGACGGACACCGGGGAGCTGTTTTTT.

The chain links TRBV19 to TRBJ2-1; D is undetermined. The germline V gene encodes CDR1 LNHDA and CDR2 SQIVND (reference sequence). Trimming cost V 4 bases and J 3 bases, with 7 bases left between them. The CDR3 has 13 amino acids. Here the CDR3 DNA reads TGTGCCAGTAGTACTTGGGACTACAATGAGCAGTTCTTC. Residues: CASSTWDYNEQFF.

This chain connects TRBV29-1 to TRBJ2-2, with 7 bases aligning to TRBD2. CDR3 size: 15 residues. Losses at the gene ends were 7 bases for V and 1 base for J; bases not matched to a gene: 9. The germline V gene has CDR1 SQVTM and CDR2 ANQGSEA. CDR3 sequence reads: CSARLASGNTGELFF. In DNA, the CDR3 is TGCAGCGCCCGACTGGCTAGCGGGAACACCGGGGAGCTGTTTTTT.

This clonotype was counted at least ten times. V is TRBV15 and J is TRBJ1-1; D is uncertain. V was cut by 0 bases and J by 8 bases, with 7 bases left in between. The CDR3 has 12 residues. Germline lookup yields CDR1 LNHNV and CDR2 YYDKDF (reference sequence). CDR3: CATSRDQSEAFF. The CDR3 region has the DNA TGTGCCACCAGCAGAGATCAATCCGAAGCTTTCTTT.

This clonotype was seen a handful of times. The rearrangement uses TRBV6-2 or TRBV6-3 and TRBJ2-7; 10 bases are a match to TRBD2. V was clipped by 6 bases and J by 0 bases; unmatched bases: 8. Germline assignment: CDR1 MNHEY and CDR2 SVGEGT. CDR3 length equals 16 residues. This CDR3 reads CASRRHRLAGSYEQYF. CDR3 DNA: TGTGCCAGCAGGCGCCACCGACTAGCGGGCTCCTACGAGCAGTACTTC.

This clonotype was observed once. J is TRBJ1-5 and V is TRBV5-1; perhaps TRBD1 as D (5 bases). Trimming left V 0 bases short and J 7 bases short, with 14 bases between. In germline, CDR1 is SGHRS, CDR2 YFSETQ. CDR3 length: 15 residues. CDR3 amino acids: CASSLGGERGQPQHF. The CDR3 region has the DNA TGCGCCAGCAGCTTGGGGGGGGAGAGGGGACAGCCCCAGCATTTT. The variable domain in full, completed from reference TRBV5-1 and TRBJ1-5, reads KAGVTQTPRYLIKTRGQQVTLSCSPISGHRSVSWYQQTPGQGLQFLFEYFSETQRNKGNFPGRFSGRQFSNSRSEMNVSTLELGDSALYLCASSLGGERGQPQHFGDGTRLSIL.

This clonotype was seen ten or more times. CDR3 in amino acids: CASSLLAVGSYEQYF. CDR3 DNA: TGTGCCAGCAGCTTACTGGCGGTTGGCTCCTACGAGCAGTACTTC. This rearrangement joins TRBV13 to TRBJ2-7; D not resolved. V was shortened by 2 bases and J by 0 bases, with 11 bases between the two germline ends. The CDR3 loop spans 15 amino acids. CDR1 and CDR2 (germline): PRHDT, FYEKMQ (reference sequence). The full variable domain, completed using reference TRBV13 and TRBJ2-7, is AAGVIQSPRHLIKEKRETATLKCYPIPRHDTVYWYQQGPGQDPQFLISFYEKMQSDKGSIPDRFSAQQFSDYHSELNMSSLELGDSALYFCASSLLAVGSYEQYFGPGTRLTVT.

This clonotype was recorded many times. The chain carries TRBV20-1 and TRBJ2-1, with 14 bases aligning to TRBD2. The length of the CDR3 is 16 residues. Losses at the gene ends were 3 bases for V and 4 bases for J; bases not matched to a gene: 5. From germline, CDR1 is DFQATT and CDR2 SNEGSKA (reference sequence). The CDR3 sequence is CSASPGLAGVYNEQFF. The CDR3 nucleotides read TGCAGTGCTAGTCCGGGACTAGCGGGAGTATACAATGAGCAGTTCTTC.

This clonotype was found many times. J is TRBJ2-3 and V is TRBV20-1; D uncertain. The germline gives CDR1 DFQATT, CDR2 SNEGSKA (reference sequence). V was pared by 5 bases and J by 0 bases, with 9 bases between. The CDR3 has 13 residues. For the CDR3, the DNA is TGCAGTGCTTCGGTGTGGAGCACAGATACGCAGTATTTT. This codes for CSASVWSTDTQYF.

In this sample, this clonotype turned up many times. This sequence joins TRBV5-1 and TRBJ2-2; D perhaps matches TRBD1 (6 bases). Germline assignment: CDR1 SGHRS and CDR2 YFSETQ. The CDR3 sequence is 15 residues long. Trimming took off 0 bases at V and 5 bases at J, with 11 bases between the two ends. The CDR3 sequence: CASSLDRVQTGELFF. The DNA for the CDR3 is TGCGCCAGCAGCTTGGACAGGGTTCAGACCGGGGAGCTGTTTTTT.

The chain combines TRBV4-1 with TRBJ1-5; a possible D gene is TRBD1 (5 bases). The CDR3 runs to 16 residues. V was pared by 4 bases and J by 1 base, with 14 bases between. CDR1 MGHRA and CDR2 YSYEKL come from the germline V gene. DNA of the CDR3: TGCGCCAGCAGCCCAGGTGGGGCCCTAAGCAATCAGCCCCAGCATTTT. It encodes CASSPGGALSNQPQHF.

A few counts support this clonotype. CDR3 protein: CSAIAGNSYEQYF. For the CDR3, the DNA is TGCAGTGCAATAGCGGGAAACTCCTACGAGCAGTACTTC. V and J are TRBV20-1 and TRBJ2-7, with TRBD2 matching over 8 bases. The CDR3 spans 13 residues. V trimming: 6 bases; J trimming: 0 bases; junction bases outside the gene matches: 4. Germline V lookup: CDR1 DFQATT, CDR2 SNEGSKA (reference sequence).

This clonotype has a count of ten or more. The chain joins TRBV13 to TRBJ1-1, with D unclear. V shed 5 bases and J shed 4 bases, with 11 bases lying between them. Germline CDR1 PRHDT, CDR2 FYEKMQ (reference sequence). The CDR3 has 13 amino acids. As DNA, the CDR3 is TGTGCCAGCAGCGTAAGGTCTTCCACTGAAGCTTTCTTT. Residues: CASSVRSSTEAFF.

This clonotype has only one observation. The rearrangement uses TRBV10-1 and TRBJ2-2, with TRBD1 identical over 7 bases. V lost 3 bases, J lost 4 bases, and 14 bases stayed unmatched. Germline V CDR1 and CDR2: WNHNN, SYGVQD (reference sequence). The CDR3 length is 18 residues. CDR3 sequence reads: CASSDPRGNDAPTGELFF. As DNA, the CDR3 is TGCGCCAGCAGTGACCCCAGGGGGAATGATGCCCCCACCGGGGAGCTGTTTTTT.

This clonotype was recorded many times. The CDR3 DNA is TGTGCCAGCTCATCGACGAGGGGGCGCGACACTGAAGCTTTCTTT. Protein product: CASSSTRGRDTEAFF. The chain couples TRBV18 to TRBJ1-1; 7 nucleotides line up with TRBD1. The CDR3 consists of 15 residues. V trimming: 5 bases; J trimming: 3 bases; junction bases outside the gene matches: 9. Germline CDR1 and CDR2: KGHSH and LQKENI. The full variable domain, completed using reference TRBV18 and TRBJ1-1, is NAGVMQNPRHLVRRRGQEARLRCSPMKGHSHVYWYRQLPEEGLKFMVYLQKENIIDESGMPKERFSAEFPKEGPSILRIQQVVRGDSAAYFCASSSTRGRDTEAFFGQGTRLTVV.

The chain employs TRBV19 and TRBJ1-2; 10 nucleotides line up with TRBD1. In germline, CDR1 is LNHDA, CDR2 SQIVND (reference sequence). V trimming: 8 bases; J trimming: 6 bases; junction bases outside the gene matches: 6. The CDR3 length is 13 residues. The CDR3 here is CASGDRGPDGYTF. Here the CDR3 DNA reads TGTGCCAGTGGAGACAGGGGGCCTGATGGCTACACCTTC.

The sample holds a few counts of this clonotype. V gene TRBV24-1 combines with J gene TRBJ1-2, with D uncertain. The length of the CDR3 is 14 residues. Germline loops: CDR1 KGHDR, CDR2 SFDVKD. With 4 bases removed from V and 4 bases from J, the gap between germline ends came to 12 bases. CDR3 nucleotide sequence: TGTGCCACCAGTGAGGGCCCGGCGAGCTATGGCTACACCTTC. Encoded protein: CATSEGPASYGYTF.

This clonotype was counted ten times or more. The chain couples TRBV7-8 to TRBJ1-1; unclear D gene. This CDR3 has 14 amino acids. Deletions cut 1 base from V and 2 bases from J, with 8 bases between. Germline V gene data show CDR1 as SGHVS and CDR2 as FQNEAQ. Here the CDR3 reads CASSLVRPNTEAFF. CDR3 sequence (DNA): TGTGCCAGCAGCTTAGTTAGGCCCAACACTGAAGCTTTCTTT.

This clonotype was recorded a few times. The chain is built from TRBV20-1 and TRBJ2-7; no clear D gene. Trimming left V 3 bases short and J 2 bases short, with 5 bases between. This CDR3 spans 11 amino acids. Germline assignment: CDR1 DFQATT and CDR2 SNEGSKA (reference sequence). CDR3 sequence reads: CSASITYEQYF. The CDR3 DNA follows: TGCAGTGCTAGTATTACCTACGAGCAGTACTTC.

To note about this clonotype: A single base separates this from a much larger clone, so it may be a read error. The CDR3 spells CARSVHGNQPQHF. The CDR3, as DNA: TGTGCCCGGAGTGTCCACGGTAATCAGCCCCAGCATTTT. The chain joins TRBV30 to TRBJ1-5; D ambiguous. The CDR3 sequence is 13 residues long. CDR1 is GTSNPN, CDR2 SVGIG, per germline (reference sequence).